These 16 T cell receptor beta chains came from one sample sequenced in a study of T-cell memory formation after mild COVID-19. TCRdb processed the 5' RACE reads anew with MiXCR; each CDR3 protein has one entry. The sample lists roughly 400,000 distinct CDR3 sequences, more than 15% occurring once. Specimen: PBMCs or a T cell subset sorted from them (not recorded which). The receptors shown here come from a man aged 18 to 29 who had mild COVID-19 (a few samples of this study predate the infection). Cell type and time point are not known.

This clonotype has a count of ten or more. The gene calls are TRBV6-5 and TRBJ2-1, with 9 bases matching TRBD1. Trimming took 2 bases from V and 11 from J; bases not matched to a gene: 13. CDR3 length: 16 residues. Germline V lookup: CDR1 MNHEY, CDR2 SVGAGI. The CDR3 DNA reads TGTGCCAGCAGTTACGTGGGACAGGGTCGGCCTATTAAGCAGTTCTTC. The encoded protein is CASSYVGQGRPIKQFF.

In its sample, this clonotype was seen a few times. This sequence joins TRBV7-9 and TRBJ2-4, with D maybe TRBD2 (6 bases). The CDR3 totals 15 residues. Germline V gene sequence: CDR1 SEHNR, CDR2 FQNEAQ (reference sequence). V was pared by 2 bases and J by 1 base, with 9 bases between. The chain's CDR3 is CASSLRGGAKNIQYF. The DNA of the CDR3 is TGTGCCAGCAGCTTACGTGGAGGGGCCAAAAACATTCAGTACTTC.

This chain uses TRBV6-5 with TRBJ2-5, with D possibly called TRBD1 or TRBD2 (5 bases each). CDR3 length: 14 amino acids. Germline values: CDR1 MNHEY, CDR2 SVGAGI. The V end was cut by 6 bases, the J end by 4 bases, with 15 bases between. CDR3 DNA sequence: TGTGCCAGCAGCCCGGTGGGGGAAGGAGAGACCCAGTACTTC. Translation: CASSPVGEGETQYF.

V gene TRBV28 combines with J gene TRBJ2-7, with 8 bases that match TRBD1. CDR1 is MDHEN and CDR2 is SYDVKM in the germline V gene. This CDR3 has 16 amino acids. DNA of the CDR3: TGTGCCAGCAGTTCTCACGGGACAGGCCTCTCCTACGAGCAGTGCGTC. Amino acids: CASSSHGTGLSYEQCV.

The gene calls are TRBV25-1 and TRBJ2-5; D remains unclear. Trimming left V 6 bases short and J 2 bases short, with 13 bases between. This CDR3 region has 14 residues. Germline V lookup: CDR1 MGHDK, CDR2 SYGVNS. The CDR3 loop reads CASSDPGRQETQYF. In DNA form, the CDR3 reads TGTGCCAGCAGCGACCCGGGCAGACAAGAGACCCAGTACTTC.

This clonotype showed up just a few times. This chain connects TRBV7-3 to TRBJ2-1; 9 bases map to TRBD2. Trimming removed 0 bases from V and 4 bases from J; junction bases left unmatched: 13. The CDR3 covers 19 residues. Germline V gene lookup returns CDR1 SGHTA and CDR2 FQGTGA. The CDR3 DNA is TGTGCCAGCAGCTTAACCCCGGTGAAGCGGGGGGAGTATTACAATGAGCAGTTCTTC. It is translated as CASSLTPVKRGEYYNEQFF.

The sample holds a few counts of this clonotype. The chain links TRBV7-2 to TRBJ2-5, with 7 nucleotides matching TRBD2. The CDR3 is 14 residues long. The V gene end was trimmed by 3 bases and the J gene end by 9 bases; junction bases not matched to a gene: 10. Germline V lookup: CDR1 SGHTA, CDR2 FQGNSA. This chain's CDR3 is CASSFGTTPRAQYF. CDR3 nucleotides: TGTGCCAGCAGCTTCGGGACTACCCCAAGGGCCCAGTACTTC.

This clonotype was counted many times. The V gene is TRBV4-2, the J gene TRBJ2-3, with a tentative D call TRBD1 (6 bases). The V gene lost 4 bases and the J gene lost 0 bases, with 8 bases spanning the gap. The length of the CDR3 is 14 residues. Germline V gives CDR1 LGHNA, CDR2 YNFKEQ. This chain's CDR3 is CASSRTDSTDTQYF. As DNA, the CDR3 is TGTGCCAGCAGCCGGACAGACAGCACAGATACGCAGTATTTT.

This clonotype has at least ten counts. The chain joins TRBV12-3 or TRBV12-4 to TRBJ1-2; a weak D match, TRBD1 (5 bases). The CDR3 spans 13 residues. V was cut by 3 bases and J by 8 bases, with 13 bases left in between. The CDR3 DNA reads TGTGCCAGCAGTTTGCAAGGGGCCCTGGGCTACACCTTC. Translation gives CASSLQGALGYTF.

In this sample, this clonotype turned up a few times. The chain links TRBV5-1 to TRBJ2-5, with D possibly being TRBD2 (6 bases). The CDR3 is 15 amino acids. V was shortened by 0 bases and J by 0 bases, with 9 bases between the two germline ends. CDR1 and CDR2 (germline): SGHRS, YFSETQ. The CDR3 is CASSLEGGNQETQYF. The CDR3 nucleotides are TGCGCCAGCAGCTTGGAGGGCGGGAACCAAGAGACCCAGTACTTC.

This clonotype was detected a few times. The CDR3 loop is CASSPGLGRAFF. The CDR3 coding sequence is TGTGCCAGCTCACCAGGGTTGGGGCGAGCTTTCTTT. This chain connects TRBV18 to TRBJ1-1; possible D gene TRBD1, 5 bases. The CDR3 covers 12 residues. Germline CDR1 KGHSH, CDR2 LQKENI. Trimming cost V 2 bases and J 10 bases, with 11 bases left between them.

This clonotype was observed many times. V usage is TRBV5-1 and J usage is TRBJ1-5; no definite D call. This CDR3 spans 15 amino acids. Trimming shortened V by 0 bases and J by 3 bases, and 10 bases separated the two germline ends. Germline V gene data show CDR1 as SGHRS and CDR2 as YFSETQ. This chain's CDR3 is CASSLVAGTNQPQHF. The CDR3 DNA follows: TGCGCCAGCAGCTTGGTCGCCGGAACCAATCAGCCCCAGCATTTT. Based on the CDR3 plus reference TRBV5-1 and TRBJ1-5, the full variable domain is KAGVTQTPRYLIKTRGQQVTLSCSPISGHRSVSWYQQTPGQGLQFLFEYFSETQRNKGNFPGRFSGRQFSNSRSEMNVSTLELGDSALYLCASSLVAGTNQPQHFGDGTRLSIL.

This clonotype was counted a few times. The chain couples TRBV6-2 or TRBV6-3 to TRBJ1-6; 7 nucleotides align to TRBD1. Germline V lookup: CDR1 MNHEY, CDR2 SVGEGT. This CDR3 has 15 residues. Trimming removed 5 bases from V and 11 bases from J; junction bases left unmatched: 12. The CDR3: CASSTDRDYGAPLHF. The CDR3 bases are TGTGCCAGCAGTACCGACAGGGATTATGGAGCACCCCTCCACTTT.

The rearrangement joins TRBV2 to TRBJ2-5, with 8 bases that match TRBD2. J gave up 3 bases and V 0 bases, and 3 bases lay outside the gene matches. Germline values: CDR1 SNHLY, CDR2 FYNNEI. CDR3 length equals 15 residues. The CDR3 DNA sequence: TGTGCCAGCAGTGAAGCACCAGCGGGGGAAGAGACCCAGTACTTC. This sequence encodes CASSEAPAGEETQYF.

This clonotype was detected only a few times. The chain carries TRBV2 and TRBJ2-7; D may be TRBD1 or TRBD2 (7 bases each). The V gene's germline CDR1 is SNHLY and CDR2 FYNNEI. The CDR3 has 13 amino acids. V was cut by 11 bases and J by 6 bases, with 20 bases left in between. CDR3 DNA: TGTGCCCGCGGGGAGGGGGCCGGGGGCGAGCAGTACGTC. Protein sequence: CARGEGAGGEQYV.

In its sample, this clonotype was seen many times. The CDR3 region is CASSTRRDYTF. CDR3 DNA: TGTGCCAGCAGCACGAGAAGGGACTACACCTTC. V and J are TRBV7-2 and TRBJ1-2; D not certain. Germline V gives CDR1 SGHTA, CDR2 FQGNSA. Trimming shortened V by 5 bases and J by 10 bases, and 11 bases separated the two germline ends. The CDR3 is 11 residues long. Full variable domain (missing parts from reference TRBV7-2 and TRBJ1-2): GAGVSQSPSNKVTEKGKDVELRCDPISGHTALYWYRQSLGQGLEFLIYFQGNSAPDKSGLPSDRFSAERTGGSVSTLTIQRTQQEDSAVYLCASSTRRDYTFGSGTRLTVV.